This T cell receptor (beta chain) appears in the sequencing data of a study of blood T cell repertoires in COVID-19. Looking at the study overall: Sources were T cells, B-cell-depleted T cells, or PBMCs; the material itself was cDNA or gDNA.

Recruits, aged roughly 18 to 100 years, lived in some 25 US areas. Cohort allocation depended upon clinical history that participants reported. Looked up from germline, CDR1 is MGHRA and CDR2 is YSYEKL. The CDR3 has 15 residues. The V gene lost 0 bases and the J gene lost 9 bases, with 15 bases spanning the gap. This table comes from immunoSEQ multiplex PCR, and its TCRdb copy is limited to in-frame clones, with some not included. The sample consists of 400,000 to 450,000 clones, 85% to 90% of them appearing once. The J gene is TRBJ1-3, the V gene TRBV4-1, with D unclear. The receptor was derived from a man aged 25 to 45 who had recovered from COVID-19. The sequencing sample was made of PBMCs or T cells enriched from blood (not recorded which). The CDR3 loop is CASSQDGDVLGTIYF. The CDR3 bases are TGCGCCAGCAGCCAAGACGGAGACGTCCTCGGCACCATATATTTT.